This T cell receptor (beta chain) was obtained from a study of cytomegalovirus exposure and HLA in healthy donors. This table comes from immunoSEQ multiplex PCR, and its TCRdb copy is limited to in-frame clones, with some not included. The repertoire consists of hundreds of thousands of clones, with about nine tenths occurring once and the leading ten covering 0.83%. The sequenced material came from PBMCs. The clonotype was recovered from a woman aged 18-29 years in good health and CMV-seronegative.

The CDR3 loop is CAWTPAGPLPSYEQYF. The CDR3 nucleotides read TGTGCCTGGACCCCCGCGGGTCCCCTTCCCTCCTACGAGCAGTACTTC. The chain recombines TRBV30 with TRBJ2-7; tentatively, D is TRBD2 (5 bases). This CDR3 has 16 residues. Germline-derived CDR1 and CDR2 are GTSNPN and SVGIG (reference sequence). Trimming took off 4 bases at V and 0 bases at J, with 19 bases between the two ends.